A single T cell receptor beta chain is shown here with its context. The antigen this receptor binds is unknown. At one end, the junction sequence differs from germline, possibly due to a read error. Library creation used multiplex PCR. The sample was run on an Illumina HiSeq 2500. TCRbeta libraries were constructed through three rounds of nested PCR with primers (Table S4) according to protocols modified from ARM-PCR. Before sequencing, PCR products in the 200-500 bp range were cut out of the gel and cleaned up using the QIAquick gel extraction kit. The authors' analysis ran thus. Trimmomatic was used to clean the reads, FLASH was used to merge the reads into complete CDR3 sequences, and MiTCR was used to assign the reads to V(D)J germline segments. Clonal diversity was calculated as the inverse Simpson's index using VDJtools. In-frame sequences lacking a premature stop codon were counted as productive reads. TCRdb trimmed the raw reads at Q25, called clones with MiXCR and kept productive beta chains. Every CDR3 protein is listed once, alongside the most common genes and DNA of its rows. The V and J calls here are based on TCRdb, not the publication. Here the sample has more than 85,000 distinct CDR3 sequences; roughly 75% occur a single time. Jointly, the top ten make up about 40% of the sample.

RNA was isolated from bulk unsorted tissue, and RNA quality was assessed with a NanoDrop ND-1000 and an Agilent 2100. All donors had newly diagnosed lung cancer, had not received prior chemotherapy, and were admitted for thoracic surgery in China between August and November 2014. The study excluded patients who had received radiotherapy or chemotherapy before or who had another cancer at the same time. Surgical tissue pieces of roughly 1-2.1 cm3 were preserved in RNAlater solution and stored at -80 °C until use. The germline V gene sets CDR1 to MNHNS and CDR2 to SASEGT. Taken from cysteine to phenylalanine, the CDR3 has 13 residues. Here the CDR3 DNA is all that survives: 39 bases in frame from base 1. This specimen belongs to a study of tumor and adjacent non-tumor tissue in lung cancer (dated by TCRdb to the late 2010s). Broadly, across the study: The cohort included eleven to twelve adenocarcinoma, a couple of squamous cell carcinoma and 1 small cell lung cancer patients. The roughly 15 patients were aged roughly 31 to 80 years, included around ten men and 5 women, and had TNM stage I to III disease. Bulk TCRbeta repertoires were compared between lung tumor tissue and matched distant non-tumor lung tissue obtained from under 18 lung cancer patients. Sequencing produced 130 million or so productive TCRbeta reads in total, an average of about 4.17 million reads per sample. For each patient, one tumor sample and one normal lung sample were taken, giving under 35 paired specimens that underwent TCRbeta CDR3 sequencing. What the study reported, not specific to this receptor: With only about 16 patients in the cohort, the authors noted that larger samples and more detailed clinical data are needed. Neither the sequencing platform nor unique molecular identifiers are mentioned in the methods. Peripheral blood was not sequenced, so blood TCRbeta repertoires were not examined in the lung cancer patients of the study. TCR diversity was significantly higher in younger patients, and greater tumor TCR diversity was associated with shorter overall survival and shorter disease-free survival. Tumor tissue showed significantly greater TCR diversity (inverse Simpson) than normal lung tissue (approximately 400 vs 170, P = 0.0075, Mann-Whitney U test). The top 100 clones made up a significantly larger cumulative share of the repertoire in normal lung than in tumor tissue.

This sequence originates from a woman aged 55-69 years with non-small cell lung cancer. The rearrangement joined TRBV6-1 to TRBJ1-1, with TRBD1 perhaps the D gene, on 6 matching bases. The sample taken for sequencing was lung tumor tissue. The CDR3: CTSCETGWTEAFF. The base sequence is TGTACCAGCTGTGAAACAGGGTGGACTGAAGCTTTCTTT.